These 26 T cell receptor beta chains were sequenced from one sample in a study of cytomegalovirus exposure and HLA in healthy donors. Primers for the PCR totalled 60 Vbeta and 13 Jbeta. Profiled with immunoSEQ multiplex PCR; TCRdb holds only in-frame clones, not every one. The table has about 160,000 clones, 80% seen once. The sample was PBMCs. The receptor source for this set is a man between 18 and 35 years old in good health and CMV-seropositive.

This chain connects TRBV5-1 to TRBJ2-5; D unresolved. Trimming cost V 1 base and J 5 bases, with 9 bases left between them. The CDR3 is 13 amino acids. Germline-derived CDR1 and CDR2 are SGHRS and YFSETQ. Here the CDR3 reads CASSLTDWETQYF. CDR3 bases: TGCGCCAGCAGCTTGACCGACTGGGAGACCCAGTACTTC.

Comment on this clone: Additional DNA sequences in this sample encode the identical CDR3. V is TRBV7-9 and J is TRBJ2-7; TRBD2 matches 14 bases. This CDR3 has 15 residues. Trimming at V came to 5 bases and at J to 3 bases, leaving 3 bases not matched to a gene. Per the germline V gene, CDR1 is SEHNR and CDR2 is FQNEAQ (reference sequence). Written as DNA, the CDR3 is TGTGCCAGCAGCCGGGGACTAGCGGGGGTCTACGAGCAGTACTTC. It translates to CASSRGLAGVYEQYF.

The chain uses TRBV14 and TRBJ2-6; tentatively, D is TRBD2 (5 bases). The CDR3 sequence is 15 residues long. Looked up from germline, CDR1 is SGHDN and CDR2 is FVKESK. V was clipped by 1 base and J by 12 bases, with 16 bases between them. CDR3 bases: TGTGCCAGCAGCCAAGTCGAGGGCCTGATCTCCGTCCTGACTTTC. Protein product: CASSQVEGLISVLTF.

This clone was detected a few times. The chain couples TRBV2 to TRBJ1-3; D may be TRBD1 (6 bases). The CDR3 loop spans 15 amino acids. V was trimmed by 5 bases and J by 4 bases, leaving 15 bases between them. CDR1 SNHLY and CDR2 FYNNEI come from the germline V gene. This CDR3 reads CASSPPGGQGNTIYF. Written as DNA, the CDR3 is TGTGCCAGCAGTCCCCCCGGGGGGCAAGGAAACACCATATATTTT.

This chain joins TRBV30 and TRBJ1-6; tentatively, D is TRBD1 (5 bases). The germline V gene has CDR1 GTSNPN and CDR2 SVGIG (reference sequence). This CDR3 has 14 residues. Trimming took off 2 bases at V and 8 bases at J, with 13 bases between the two ends. CDR3 protein: CAWSSRQGYSPLHF. The CDR3 DNA sequence: TGTGCCTGGAGTAGTCGTCAGGGTTATTCACCCCTCCACTTT.

The rearrangement links TRBV11-2 to TRBJ1-5; 7 bases are shared with TRBD1. CDR3 length: 15 residues. V gave up 5 bases and J gave up 0 bases; unmatched junction bases: 4. Germline-derived CDR1 and CDR2 are SGHAT and FQNNGV. In DNA form, the CDR3 reads TGTGCCAGCAGCCAGGGACAGCATAGCAATCAGCCCCAGCATTTT. It encodes CASSQGQHSNQPQHF.

The genes are TRBV6-5 and TRBJ2-7, with TRBD1 as a possible D gene (7 bases). Germline-derived CDR1 and CDR2 are MNHEY and SVGAGI. V gave up 0 bases and J gave up 3 bases, with 12 bases separating them. The CDR3 runs to 15 residues. Written as DNA, the CDR3 is TGTGCCAGCAGTTACTCGACAGGGACTCGCTACGAGCAGTACTTC. Translating it yields CASSYSTGTRYEQYF.

The J gene is TRBJ1-2, the V gene TRBV29-1, with TRBD1 as a possible D gene (5 bases). Between the trimmed V and J ends, which lost 5 bases and 5 bases, there was a span of 18 bases. Germline CDR1 reads SQVTM; CDR2 reads ANQGSEA. The CDR3 has 14 residues. The CDR3 loop is CSVRGVEVLYGYTF. In nucleotides, the CDR3 is TGCAGCGTTCGGGGGGTGGAGGTGCTATATGGCTACACCTTC.

The V call is TRBV6-1, the J call TRBJ2-7; 12 bases are a match to TRBD1. Germline CDR1 reads MNHNS; CDR2 reads SASEGT. V gave up 2 bases and J gave up 4 bases; unmatched junction bases: 6. The CDR3 is 16 amino acids. CDR3: CASSERGQGAGYEQYF. CDR3 DNA: TGTGCCAGCAGTGAAAGGGGACAGGGGGCCGGGTACGAGCAGTACTTC.

The chain joins TRBV27 to TRBJ2-1; 7 positions match TRBD2. This CDR3 spans 14 amino acids. Germline V gene lookup returns CDR1 MNHEY and CDR2 SMNVEV (reference sequence). Trimming took 3 bases from V and 11 from J; bases not matched to a gene: 10. The CDR3 loop reads CASSFGLGTNQQFF. In nucleotides, the CDR3 is TGTGCCAGCAGTTTCGGACTAGGAACGAATCAGCAGTTCTTC.

This clone was counted once. The genes are TRBV11-3 and TRBJ2-5; a weak D match, TRBD2 (7 bases). Germline-derived CDR1 and CDR2 are SGHNT and YENEEA. This CDR3 is 15 amino acids long. V was clipped by 1 base and J by 5 bases, with 14 bases between them. The DNA of the CDR3 is TGTGCCAGCAGCTTAGTCGGGGGGCCAGGGGAGACCCAGTACTTC. Amino acid sequence: CASSLVGGPGETQYF.

The rearrangement links TRBV7-7 to TRBJ2-2; the match to TRBD2 covers 8 bases. The CDR3 consists of 14 residues. CDR1 and CDR2 from the germline V gene are SSHAT and FNYEAQ (reference sequence). Losses at the gene ends were 10 bases for V and 7 bases for J; bases not matched to a gene: 11. CDR3 protein: CATSREGRVGELFF. CDR3 DNA sequence: TGTGCCACCTCTCGGGAGGGGCGGGTCGGGGAGCTGTTTTTT.

The chain joins TRBV11-2 to TRBJ1-5, with 12 nucleotides matching TRBD1. With 0 bases clipped from V and 4 bases from J, the junction kept 4 bases outside the gene matches. CDR1 is SGHAT and CDR2 is FQNNGV in the germline V gene. The CDR3 is made up of 17 amino acids. Here the CDR3 DNA reads TGTGCCAGCAGCTTAGACCGGGACAGGGGGCGTAATCAGCCCCAGCATTTT. Its translation is CASSLDRDRGRNQPQHF. The full variable domain, in which reference TRBV11-2 and TRBJ1-5 provide the parts outside the CDR3, is EAGVAQSPRYKIIEKRQSVAFWCNPISGHATLYWYQQILGQGPKLLIQFQNNGVVDDSQLPKDRFSAERLKGVDSTLKIQPAKLEDSAVYLCASSLDRDRGRNQPQHFGDGTRLSIL.

As regards this clone: The germline gene is not matched at one end of the junction; a read error may be the cause. This sample also contains other DNA sequences that code for the same CDR3. V usage is TRBV15 and J usage is TRBJ1-4; tentative D call: TRBD1 (6 bases). The CDR3 runs 17 residues. Germline assignment: CDR1 LNHNV and CDR2 YYDKDF (reference sequence). DNA of the CDR3: TGCGCCACCAGCAGAGAGATTGGGGGGGCAACTGGGGAAAAACTGTTTTTT. Protein sequence: CATSREIGGATGEKLFF.

The chain employs TRBV19 and TRBJ2-6, with TRBD1 as a possible D gene (5 bases). The CDR3 covers 15 residues. The V gene's germline CDR1 is LNHDA and CDR2 SQIVND (reference sequence). V lost 5 bases and J 0 bases, leaving 8 bases between the germline ends. Written as DNA, the CDR3 is TGTGCCAGTAGTGGGGCCTACTCTGGGGCCAACGTCCTGACTTTC. As protein: CASSGAYSGANVLTF.

The chain carries TRBV15 and TRBJ1-1; D ambiguous. The CDR3 sequence is 15 residues long. The V gene lost 1 base and the J gene lost 5 bases, with 14 bases spanning the gap. Looked up from germline, CDR1 is LNHNV and CDR2 is YYDKDF (reference sequence). The CDR3 region is CATSRVRDKWTEAFF. CDR3 in DNA: TGTGCCACCAGCAGAGTCCGAGACAAATGGACTGAAGCTTTCTTT.

J is TRBJ2-5 and V is TRBV6-6; D remains unclear. The CDR3 is 14 amino acids. Deletions cut 2 bases from V and 2 bases from J, with 9 bases between. Germline CDR1 is MNHNY and CDR2 is SVGAGI (reference sequence). CDR3: CASSYPADQETQYF. CDR3 nucleotide sequence: TGTGCCAGCAGTTACCCGGCGGATCAAGAGACCCAGTACTTC.

The V gene is TRBV5-1, the J gene TRBJ1-4, with 7 bases matching TRBD1. The CDR3 extends over 15 amino acids. V shed 4 bases, J shed 5 bases, and the junction held 8 bases outside the gene matches. Germline CDR1 and CDR2: SGHRS and YFSETQ. CDR3 DNA: TGCGCCAGCAGCAGGGATATGACAGGGAATGAAAAACTGTTTTTT. This encodes CASSRDMTGNEKLFF.

V and J are TRBV7-2 and TRBJ2-1, with no clear D. The germline V gene encodes CDR1 SGHTA and CDR2 FQGNSA. V lost 8 bases and J lost 8, with 16 bases in between. The CDR3 consists of 13 residues. The CDR3 reads CASGFLKPYEQFF. DNA of the CDR3: TGTGCCAGCGGTTTTCTGAAGCCCTATGAGCAGTTCTTC.

A remark on this clone: The junction differs from germline at one of its ends, possibly a read error. The chain is built from TRBV14 and TRBJ2-6; tentative D call: TRBD1 (5 bases). The CDR3 length is 13 residues. Germline-derived CDR1 and CDR2 are SGHDN and FVKESK. In DNA form, the CDR3 reads TGTGCCAGCAGCCCGCGTGGGGCCAACGGCCTGACTTTC. Its translation: CASSPRGANGLTF.

This clone was found once. The J gene is TRBJ1-3, the V gene TRBV5-1, with D perhaps TRBD1 (6 bases). The CDR3 covers 14 residues. Germline assignment: CDR1 SGHRS and CDR2 YFSETQ. The V end lost 4 bases, the J end lost 4 bases, and 12 bases lay between the germline ends. DNA of the CDR3: TGCGCCAGCAGCCAAGGGGGAACCGGAAACACCATATATTTT. Protein sequence: CASSQGGTGNTIYF.

The chain links TRBV6-1 to TRBJ1-6; 8 bases are a match to TRBD1. The CDR3 runs to 14 residues. After removal of 10 bases from V and 7 bases from J, the junction contained 9 bases not matched to a gene. CDR1 is MNHNS and CDR2 is SASEGT in the germline V gene. DNA for the CDR3: TGTGCCACTGCCGGTTGGGACAGGAATTCACCCCTCCACTTT. This codes for CATAGWDRNSPLHF.

This chain connects TRBV5-6 to TRBJ1-5; D perhaps matches TRBD1 (6 bases). CDR1 and CDR2 from the germline V gene are SGHDT and YYEEEE. The V end was cut by 3 bases, the J end by 8 bases, with 21 bases between. The CDR3 is made up of 16 amino acids. The CDR3 DNA sequence: TGTGCCAGCAGCTACATTGGACAGACCCCAGAGAAGCCCCAGCATTTT. Its translation is CASSYIGQTPEKPQHF. The variable domain in full, completed from reference TRBV5-6 and TRBJ1-5, reads DAGVTQSPTHLIKTRGQQVTLRCSPKSGHDTVSWYQQALGQGPQFIFQYYEEEERQRGNFPDRFSGHQFPNYSSELNVNALLLGDSALYLCASSYIGQTPEKPQHFGDGTRLSIL.

The rearrangement links TRBV5-1 to TRBJ2-3, with 10 bases that match TRBD2. Germline V gene sequence: CDR1 SGHRS, CDR2 YFSETQ. The junction had 1 base not matched to a gene; V was cut back by 1 base and J by 5 bases. The CDR3 runs to 14 residues. The CDR3 coding sequence is TGCGCCAGCAGCTTGCCTAGCGGGGGAGATACGCAGTATTTT. It yields the protein CASSLPSGGDTQYF.

The rearrangement joins TRBV14 to TRBJ2-1; TRBD2 agrees at 7 bases. Germline V CDR1 and CDR2: SGHDN, FVKESK. The CDR3 length is 21 residues. The junction had 19 bases not matched to a gene; V was cut back by 2 bases and J by 0 bases. CDR3 sequence: CASSQPRYTKRDGSSYNEQFF. As DNA, the CDR3 is TGTGCCAGCAGCCAACCTCGATATACAAAGCGGGACGGAAGCTCCTACAATGAGCAGTTCTTC. The complete variable domain, with remaining parts taken from reference TRBV14 and TRBJ2-1, reads EAGVTQFPSHSVIEKGQTVTLRCDPISGHDNLYWYRRVMGKEIKFLLHFVKESKQDESGMPNNRFLAERTGGTYSTLKVQPAELEDSGVYFCASSQPRYTKRDGSSYNEQFFGPGTRLTVL.

The rearrangement links TRBV28 to TRBJ2-3, with 7 bases identical to TRBD1. CDR3 length: 16 amino acids. CDR1 and CDR2 from the germline V gene are MDHEN and SYDVKM. Trimming at V came to 5 bases and at J to 0 bases, leaving 8 bases not matched to a gene. In DNA form, the CDR3 reads TGTGCCAGCAGTCACCCCTCGGGACAGAGCACAGATACGCAGTATTTT. It encodes CASSHPSGQSTDTQYF.